The present entry profiles one T cell receptor beta chain with its context. The antigen is unknown. The data were taken from a study of T cell responses to AZD1222 COVID-19 vaccine. Findings and limits, study-wide: White British ancestry dominated among donors, who included more females, and clonal diversity was possibly underestimated. Nearly half of spike-specific TCRs reportedly go after variant regions that carry no mutations. The study identified only a handful of AZD1222 recipients as seropositive at baseline. Breadth and depth of Spike-specific TCRs rose after two AZD1222 doses.

The CDR3 has 13 residues. CDR1 and CDR2 (germline): SGHTA, FQGNSA. With V trimmed by 6 bases and J by 8 bases, 9 bases remained unmatched. Libraries were prepared by immunoSEQ multiplex PCR; TCRdb keeps only in-frame clonotypes and omits some of them. The repertoire holds some 110,000 clones, with 75% to 90% as singletons. The sequence came from an adult who received the AZD1222 COVID-19 vaccine. This chain joins TRBV7-2 and TRBJ1-2; 7 positions agree with TRBD1. The sequenced sample was peripheral blood, obtained 28 days after the second AZD1222 dose. The CDR3 region has the DNA TGTGCCAGCAGTCTGGAGGGGGCTCGGGGCTACACCTTC. The encoded protein is CASSLEGARGYTF.